The present entry profiles one TCR beta chain with its context. This record comes from a study of shared clonotypes between healthy human individuals. The V segment lost 3 bases and the J segment 5 bases; nucleotides outside the gene matches: 9. CDR1 is SNHLY and CDR2 is FYNNEI in the germline V gene. The CDR3 loop spans 16 amino acids. Clones were read by immunoSEQ multiplex PCR, and TCRdb kept only the in-frame ones, dropping some. In the table there are millions of clones, more than 90% of which are singletons. CD45RA+ naive and CD45RA-negative memory subsets were separated from CD4+ cells. The sequence was obtained from a man aged 18 to 29 in good health. The chain employs TRBV2 and TRBJ2-3, with TRBD2 matching 9 bases. Sequenced sample: naive CD4+ T cells sorted from blood. The subset was: CD45RA+ positively selected. The CDR3 loop reads CASSDRERGVGDTQYF. For the CDR3, the DNA is TGTGCCAGCAGTGATCGTGAGCGGGGGGTGGGAGATACGCAGTATTTT.